Included here is one T cell receptor beta chain sequence, with context. The antigen remains undetermined. The source of the sample is a study of T cell responses to AZD1222 COVID-19 vaccine. Study findings and constraints: Baseline antibody screening turned up just six seropositive AZD1222 recipients.

Only in-frame clones appear in the TCRdb table, and some are missing; sequencing was by immunoSEQ multiplex PCR. Of 95,000 to 150,000 clones in the sample, 92% were seen once. The CDR3 consists of 15 residues. The V end lost 2 bases, the J end lost 2 bases, and 12 bases lay between the germline ends. Germline assignment: CDR1 SGHVS and CDR2 FQNEAQ. The chain links TRBV7-8 to TRBJ1-1; the D gene is possibly TRBD1 (6 bases). This sample comprised peripheral blood, obtained on day 0 of AZD1222 vaccination. The clonotype comes from an adult in good health. The CDR3 DNA sequence: TGTGCCAGCAGCTTAATTGCAGGGGTTAACACTGAAGCTTTCTTT. This gives the protein CASSLIAGVNTEAFF.